The entry that follows covers one T cell receptor (beta chain) sequence. What antigen it recognizes has not been identified. No qualities accompany the bases; no much larger clone lies one base away. This specimen belongs to a study of high-grade serous ovarian cancer treatment subgroups (dated by TCRdb to the early 2020s). About the investigation overall: Sequencing yielded a mean of around 13,000 reads and some 7,000 unique TCR beta rearrangements per sample. TCR beta repertoires were profiled in patients with high-grade serous ovarian cancer who were grouped, under a laparoscopic triage algorithm, by complete gross resection or by neoadjuvant chemotherapy response. A cohort of about 30 patients was included: roughly 10 with no residual disease after primary surgery (R0), roughly 10 who were excellent NACT responders, and roughly 10 who were poor NACT responders. One primary tumor sample and two metastatic tumor samples were contributed by each patient, so that fewer than 95 samples were obtained in total.

The approximately 90 tumor samples underwent high-throughput TCR profiling with ImmunoSEQ. In the paper's pipeline: To measure repertoire diversity, the metrics used were richness (unique productive sequences), clonality, evenness and relatedness, and the Bhattacharyya coefficient was used to assess similarity between samples. In a sensitivity analysis, TCRs with fewer than two reads were excluded, and consistent conclusions were obtained. This is the immuneACCESS table as TCRdb keeps it, with only in-frame sequences that have V and J called. A part of the clones is gone; compared with another copy, unresolved V genes explain less than half, and the rest is unexplained. V, J and clone size were drawn from that table, and D and trimming were deduced from the DNA. In all, the sample holds around 7,000 clones, and nearly 80% of those were seen once. 4.8% of the sample is taken by the ten largest. Tumor samples were collected prior to definitive surgery or chemotherapy. Genomic DNA extraction was performed by the MD Anderson Biospecimen Extraction Resource, and TCR sequencing was carried out by the MD Anderson Cancer Genomics Laboratory.

V trim: 4 bases; J trim: 0 bases; unmatched bases: 12. The CDR3 holds 17 amino acids from the cysteine to the phenylalanine. This entry keeps only the CDR3 DNA: 51 bases, framed from base 1. CDR1 and CDR2 were assigned from the germline V gene as SGDLS and YYNGEE. Study-wide conclusions, independent of this receptor: The TCR repertoire analyses centered on CDR3, leaving CDR1 and CDR2 unanalyzed. Repertoire similarity ranging from about 0.095 to 0.8 was observed between tumors from the same patient, whereas almost no similarity was observed between different patients. TCR clonal relatedness correlated positively with neoantigen level and, by trend, with copy number variation and mutation load from whole-genome sequencing. Because bulk tumor TCR sequencing provided no spatial information, insight into HGSC tumor complexity and diversity was limited.

The sample comprised tumor tissue. The TCR sequence derives from a human donor with high-grade serous ovarian cancer. The rearranged segments are TRBV9 and TRBJ2-7, and 8 junction bases match TRBD2. For the CDR3, the sequence is CASSPRGVAGSSYEQYF. The bases are TGTGCCAGCAGCCCCCGGGGGGTAGCGGGGAGCTCCTACGAGCAGTACTTC.